This T cell receptor beta chain was identified during a study of CD8 T cells in Susac syndrome. The authors reverse transcribed roughly 0.5 to 1 ug RNA with random hexamers. One entry per CDR3 protein, called by TCRdb with MiXCR from the immunoSEQ multiplex PCR reads. Among about 160,000 distinct CDR3 sequences, 94% were seen once, and the ten largest hold about 0.086%. The clonotype comes from a human donor with multiple sclerosis. Sequencing was carried out using CD4+ T cells from PBMCs.

The CDR3, as DNA: TGTGCCACCGACCAGCGGGAGGGAGAGACCCAGTACTTC. Amino acids: CATDQREGETQYF. The chain is built from TRBV5-8 and TRBJ2-5; 10 bases are shared with TRBD2. The CDR3 runs 13 residues. Germline CDR1 SGHTS, CDR2 YDEGEE. V lost 9 bases, J lost 4 bases, and 6 bases stayed unmatched.